These 20 T cell receptor beta chains came from one sample sequenced in a study of blood T cell repertoires in COVID-19. TCRdb's copy holds only in-frame clones and misses some; the assay was immunoSEQ multiplex PCR. Of about 170,000 clones detected, about 83% appear once; the ten largest clones hold around 2%. Sequencing input: peripheral blood. The origin of the receptors is a woman aged 80 or over with acute or convalescent COVID-19.

This rearrangement joins TRBV19 to TRBJ2-2, with D tentatively TRBD2 (6 bases). Trimming left V 2 bases short and J 6 bases short, with 19 bases between. CDR1 is LNHDA and CDR2 is SQIVND in the germline V gene (reference sequence). CDR3 length equals 17 residues. CDR3 nucleotide sequence: TGTGCCAGTAGTATACCCCTGTGGGGGGAGTCGGCCGGGGAGCTGTTTTTT. Translation: CASSIPLWGESAGELFF.

V is TRBV6-6 and J is TRBJ1-6; 7 bases match TRBD1. V dropped 5 bases and J dropped 0; count of bases not matched to a gene: 10. The germline V gene encodes CDR1 MNHNY and CDR2 SVGAGI (reference sequence). This CDR3 region has 18 residues. The DNA for the CDR3 is TGTGCCAGCAGTCCCGAAGGGGGCCCGAGCTCCTATAATTCACCCCTCCACTTT. Its protein product is CASSPEGGPSSYNSPLHF.

This chain joins TRBV7-2 and TRBJ2-1; 8 bases are a match to TRBD2. This CDR3 has 15 residues. From germline, CDR1 is SGHTA and CDR2 FQGNSA. V shed 5 bases and J 3 bases; nucleotides not matched to a gene: 6. The CDR3 DNA reads TGTGCCAGCAGCGGTACTAGCGGCCACTACAATGAGCAGTTCTTC. Its protein product is CASSGTSGHYNEQFF.

The chain links TRBV27 to TRBJ2-1, with 7 bases matching TRBD1. V dropped 2 bases and J dropped 7; count of bases not matched to a gene: 5. The CDR3 is made up of 14 amino acids. The germline V gene has CDR1 MNHEY and CDR2 SMNVEV (reference sequence). The CDR3 DNA sequence: TGTGCCAGCAGTTTAGACAGGGTATCTAATGAGCAGTTCTTC. Its protein is CASSLDRVSNEQFF.

The chain joins TRBV27 to TRBJ2-5; 10 nucleotides agree with TRBD2. The CDR3 consists of 15 residues. Per the germline V gene, CDR1 is MNHEY and CDR2 is SMNVEV (reference sequence). The ends lost 3 bases at V and 7 bases at J; junction bases unmatched: 8. Here the CDR3 DNA reads TGTGCCAGCAGTTTGAGTCTAGCGGGGGACGCGACCCAGTACTTC. This sequence encodes CASSLSLAGDATQYF.

The chain joins TRBV30 to TRBJ2-1; 9 positions match TRBD1. The CDR3 runs to 15 residues. Germline values: CDR1 GTSNPN, CDR2 SVGIG (reference sequence). J was trimmed by 1 base and V by 1 base; bases with no gene match: 2. DNA for the CDR3: TGTGCCTGGAGTGATGACAGGGGGTCCTACAATGAGCAGTTCTTC. Amino acids: CAWSDDRGSYNEQFF.

The chain employs TRBV19 and TRBJ2-7; tentatively, D is TRBD2 (5 bases). Germline V gene lookup returns CDR1 LNHDA and CDR2 SQIVND (reference sequence). Trimming shortened V by 3 bases and J by 3 bases, and 9 bases separated the two germline ends. This CDR3 has 13 residues. The CDR3 nucleotides read TGTGCCAGTAGTATTAACAGCGGCTACGAGCAGTACTTC. Protein: CASSINSGYEQYF.

The V call is TRBV7-2, the J call TRBJ1-5; a weak D match, TRBD1 (5 bases). Germline CDR1 is SGHTA and CDR2 is FQGNSA. Trimming removed 5 bases at V and 1 base at J, with 12 bases between. The CDR3 contains 15 residues. CDR3 residues: CASSLGGMSNQPQHF. Written as DNA, the CDR3 is TGTGCCAGCAGCCTGGGGGGGATGAGCAATCAGCCCCAGCATTTT. The full variable domain, its missing parts supplied by reference TRBV7-2 and TRBJ1-5, is GAGVSQSPSNKVTEKGKDVELRCDPISGHTALYWYRQSLGQGLEFLIYFQGNSAPDKSGLPSDRFSAERTGGSVSTLTIQRTQQEDSAVYLCASSLGGMSNQPQHFGDGTRLSIL.

The chain couples TRBV4-3 to TRBJ1-3; 8 nucleotides line up with TRBD1. This CDR3 has 17 amino acids. Per germline, CDR1 LGHNA and CDR2 YSLEER. Germline trimming cut 0 bases from V and 2 bases from J; bases unmatched to any gene: 6. The CDR3 nucleotides are TGCGCCAGCAGCCAAGAGTTTGACAGGGGCACTGGAAACACCATATATTTT. Translated: CASSQEFDRGTGNTIYF.

In this sample, this clone turned up a few times. The chain couples TRBV29-1 to TRBJ2-1; D is unclear. This CDR3 spans 12 amino acids. Germline loops: CDR1 SQVTM, CDR2 ANQGSEA. V was cut by 7 bases and J by 8 bases, with 15 bases left in between. The chain's CDR3 is CSARPLGDEQFF. CDR3 DNA: TGCAGCGCCCGCCCCCTGGGCGATGAGCAGTTCTTC.

This chain links TRBV2 with TRBJ1-2, with TRBD1 matching over 9 bases. Germline V CDR1 and CDR2: SNHLY, FYNNEI. Unmatched junction bases numbered 8, after V lost 10 bases and J lost 8 bases. CDR3 length: 12 residues. The CDR3 reads CATGVQGAGYTF. The DNA of the CDR3 is TGTGCCACGGGAGTACAGGGGGCGGGCTACACCTTC. Filled out from reference TRBV2 and TRBJ1-2, the complete variable domain reads EPEVTQTPSHQVTQMGQEVILRCVPISNHLYFYWYRQILGQKVEFLVSFYNNEISEKSEIFDDQFSVERPDGSNFTLKIRSTKLEDSAMYFCATGVQGAGYTFGSGTRLTVV.

The chain combines TRBV21-1 with TRBJ2-7; the DNA was not compared with TRBD1, the D call given in the table. TRBV21-1 is flagged as a pseudogene. The CDR3 runs to 16 residues. Written as DNA, the CDR3 is TGTGCCAGCAGCAGACGCGGAAGGGGACAGGCCTACGAGCAGTACTTC. Translation gives CASSRRGRGQAYEQYF.

This clone appeared a few times. The gene calls are TRBV7-2 and TRBJ1-5; a possible D gene is TRBD1 (5 bases). Between the trimmed V and J ends, which lost 2 bases and 2 bases, there was a span of 10 bases. Germline V CDR1 and CDR2: SGHTA, FQGNSA. This CDR3 is 15 amino acids long. Here the CDR3 DNA reads TGTGCCAGCAGCTTAAATCTACAGGGCAATCAGCCCCAGCATTTT. Protein: CASSLNLQGNQPQHF.

V is TRBV7-2 and J is TRBJ2-7, with 7 bases lining up with TRBD2. Unmatched junction bases numbered 7, after V lost 2 bases and J lost 3 bases. CDR3 length equals 15 residues. Germline CDR1 reads SGHTA; CDR2 reads FQGNSA. CDR3 loop: CASSLRAGEGYEQYF. CDR3 bases: TGTGCCAGCAGCTTAAGGGCGGGAGAGGGCTACGAGCAGTACTTC. Based on the CDR3 plus reference TRBV7-2 and TRBJ2-7, the full variable domain is GAGVSQSPSNKVTEKGKDVELRCDPISGHTALYWYRQSLGQGLEFLIYFQGNSAPDKSGLPSDRFSAERTGGSVSTLTIQRTQQEDSAVYLCASSLRAGEGYEQYFGPGTRLTVT.

J is TRBJ2-5 and V is TRBV5-1; TRBD2 matches 12 bases. Germline trimming cut 6 bases from V and 1 base from J; bases unmatched to any gene: 1. The CDR3 loop spans 14 amino acids. CDR1 is SGHRS and CDR2 is YFSETQ in the germline V gene. CDR3 sequence reads: CASTSGRAQETQYF. CDR3 nucleotide sequence: TGCGCCAGCACTAGCGGGAGGGCCCAAGAGACCCAGTACTTC.

This CDR3 reads CASSLLAGDKTQYF. The CDR3 DNA follows: TGTGCCAGCAGTTTACTAGCGGGGGATAAGACCCAGTACTTC. The chain links TRBV28 to TRBJ2-5; TRBD2 matches at 10 bases. V was clipped by 2 bases and J by 6 bases; unmatched bases: 3. Germline CDR1 reads MDHEN; CDR2 reads SYDVKM. CDR3 size: 14 residues.

J is TRBJ2-5 and V is TRBV19; possible D gene TRBD1, 5 bases. Germline CDR1 is LNHDA and CDR2 is SQIVND (reference sequence). The CDR3 has 15 amino acids. Between the trimmed V and J ends, which lost 3 bases and 2 bases, there was a span of 13 bases. CDR3 sequence (DNA): TGTGCCAGTAGTATGGATAGGGGATTACAAGAGACCCAGTACTTC. It encodes CASSMDRGLQETQYF.

The chain carries TRBV11-2 and TRBJ2-3; 12 bases match TRBD2. Trimming cost V 2 bases and J 5 bases; bases outside gene matches: 8. The CDR3 consists of 17 residues. Germline V gives CDR1 SGHAT, CDR2 FQNNGV. The CDR3 DNA is TGTGCCAGCAGCTTAATACCACTAGCGGGGGGAGTAGATACGCAGTATTTT. Translating gives CASSLIPLAGGVDTQYF.

The chain employs TRBV16 and TRBJ1-1; D not resolved. Per germline, CDR1 KGHSY and CDR2 FQNENV. V shed 0 bases and J shed 1 base, with 6 bases lying between them. This CDR3 region has 14 residues. Written as DNA, the CDR3 is TGTGCCAGCAGCCAATCCGCTACGAACACTGAAGCTTTCTTT. Translating gives CASSQSATNTEAFF.

V gene TRBV7-9 combines with J gene TRBJ1-1; D possibly corresponds to TRBD1 (5 bases). Germline lookup yields CDR1 SEHNR and CDR2 FQNEAQ (reference sequence). The CDR3 is 14 residues long. V lost 1 base and J lost 6, with 12 bases in between. CDR3 residues: CASSLVQGAAEAFF. The CDR3 DNA reads TGTGCCAGCAGCTTAGTTCAGGGTGCTGCTGAAGCTTTCTTT.